These 14 T cell receptor beta chains share one sample of origin, sequenced in a study of neoadjuvant nivolumab and ipilimumab in lung cancer. Sequencing was performed with immunoSEQ multiplex PCR; in TCRdb, only in-frame clones are kept and a portion is missing. The table has around 7,700 clones, roughly 83% seen once. Material: adjacent normal lung tissue, obtained after neoadjuvant nivolumab, alone or with ipilimumab, at or shortly before surgery. Receptor source: an adult with non-small cell lung cancer.

This clone was counted a few times. The chain recombines TRBV5-5 with TRBJ2-7; D is ambiguous. CDR1 is SGHKS and CDR2 is YYEKEE in the germline V gene (reference sequence). The length of the CDR3 is 13 residues. V was clipped by 0 bases and J by 7 bases, with 11 bases between them. CDR3 nucleotides: TGTGCCAGCAGCTTGGACAAGAGACGGGAGCAGTACTTC. Its protein product is CASSLDKRREQYF.

V and J are TRBV4-3 and TRBJ2-7; no definite D call. Looked up from germline, CDR1 is LGHNA and CDR2 is YSLEER. Trimming stripped 0 bases from V and 0 bases from J, with 6 bases between. The CDR3 spans 14 residues. CDR3 DNA sequence: TGCGCCAGCAGCCAAGAACCGGGCTCCTACGAGCAGTACTTC. It translates to CASSQEPGSYEQYF.

In DNA, the CDR3 is TGTGCCAGTAGTATAGGGGGACAGGGCAGAACCTACGAGCAGTACTTC. Encoded protein: CASSIGGQGRTYEQYF. V usage is TRBV19 and J usage is TRBJ2-7; 9 bases map to TRBD1. The CDR3 contains 16 residues. V was clipped by 1 base and J by 2 bases; unmatched bases: 6. In germline, CDR1 is LNHDA, CDR2 SQIVND (reference sequence).

The J gene is TRBJ1-1, the V gene TRBV29-1, with 10 bases identical to TRBD1. J was trimmed by 9 bases and V by 0 bases; bases with no gene match: 4. Germline CDR1 and CDR2: SQVTM and ANQGSEA. CDR3 size: 13 residues. CDR3: CSVEEGQGNKAFF. CDR3 DNA sequence: TGCAGCGTTGAAGAGGGACAGGGGAACAAAGCTTTCTTT.

This clone was counted a single time. The chain is built from TRBV18 and TRBJ1-1; D not resolved. The CDR3 is made up of 12 amino acids. Trimming cost V 3 bases and J 5 bases, with 7 bases left between them. Germline-derived CDR1 and CDR2 are KGHSH and LQKENI. CDR3 in amino acids: CASSPGQTEAFF. The CDR3 nucleotides read TGTGCCAGCTCACCTGGGCAGACTGAAGCTTTCTTT.

The chain carries TRBV5-1 and TRBJ2-1; TRBD2 aligns across 10 bases. This CDR3 has 19 amino acids. Unmatched junction bases numbered 14, after V lost 0 bases and J lost 5 bases. Germline-derived CDR1 and CDR2 are SGHRS and YFSETQ. The CDR3 nucleotides read TGCGCCAGCAGCTTGGGATATGGGTTTCGGCTAGCGGGGGACAATGAGCAGTTCTTC. Its protein product is CASSLGYGFRLAGDNEQFF.

The chain couples TRBV5-6 to TRBJ1-2, with D hard to call. The length of the CDR3 is 14 residues. Looked up from germline, CDR1 is SGHDT and CDR2 is YYEEEE. V was cut by 2 bases and J by 4 bases, with 12 bases left in between. The CDR3 region is CASSLSERSYGYTF. As DNA, the CDR3 is TGTGCCAGCAGCTTATCGGAAAGAAGCTATGGCTACACCTTC.

The rearrangement links TRBV6-6 to TRBJ1-5; 9 nucleotides align to TRBD1. With 5 bases clipped from V and 7 bases from J, the junction kept 9 bases outside the gene matches. Germline V lookup: CDR1 MNHNY, CDR2 SVGAGI (reference sequence). CDR3 length: 15 amino acids. CDR3 bases: TGTGCCAGCAGTCCCGACAGGGGGTTGGGGCAGCCCCAGCATTTT. It specifies CASSPDRGLGQPQHF.

This sequence joins TRBV5-6 and TRBJ1-5; 12 bases are shared with TRBD1. The germline V gene has CDR1 SGHDT and CDR2 YYEEEE. The J segment lost 6 bases and the V segment lost 3 bases, leaving 7 bases of the junction unmatched. This CDR3 has 16 residues. CDR3 DNA: TGTGCCAGCAGCTCGACCGGGACAGGGGGCTTTCAGCCCCAGCATTTT. Translation gives CASSSTGTGGFQPQHF.

This clone was recorded once. The chain has TRBV5-1 and TRBJ2-3; 11 nucleotides line up with TRBD2. The CDR3 covers 16 residues. Germline values: CDR1 SGHRS, CDR2 YFSETQ. V lost 0 bases and J lost 2; bases outside the gene matches: 2. The CDR3, as DNA: TGCGCCAGCAGCTTGGTGGGACTAGCGGCCACAGATACGCAGTATTTT. Amino acids: CASSLVGLAATDTQYF.

The gene calls are TRBV6-4 and TRBJ2-7; tentative D call: TRBD1 (5 bases). V shed 6 bases and J shed 7 bases, with 19 bases lying between them. Germline V lookup: CDR1 MRHNA, CDR2 SNTAGT. The CDR3 totals 14 residues. The CDR3 is CASSQGRVSLEQYF. As DNA, the CDR3 is TGTGCCAGCAGCCAGGGTAGGGTGTCTTTGGAGCAGTACTTC.

The chain joins TRBV5-4 to TRBJ2-1; D is uncertain. The germline V and J ends were trimmed by 1 base and 0 bases, with 8 bases remaining between them. This CDR3 region has 15 residues. The germline V gene encodes CDR1 SGHNT and CDR2 YYREEE (reference sequence). CDR3 amino acids: CASSLTASSYNEQFF. DNA of the CDR3: TGTGCCAGCAGCTTGACAGCGAGCTCCTACAATGAGCAGTTCTTC. Full variable domain (rest looked up from reference TRBV5-4 and TRBJ2-1): ETGVTQSPTHLIKTRGQQVTLRCSSQSGHNTVSWYQQALGQGPQFIFQYYREEENGRGNFPPRFSGLQFPNYSSELNVNALELDDSALYLCASSLTASSYNEQFFGPGTRLTVL.

This rearrangement joins TRBV5-1 to TRBJ2-7; 7 bases align to TRBD2. Germline V lookup: CDR1 SGHRS, CDR2 YFSETQ. V trimming: 6 bases; J trimming: 1 base; junction bases outside the gene matches: 7. This CDR3 is built from 14 residues. This CDR3 reads CASMVSSGSYEQYF. CDR3 sequence (DNA): TGCGCCAGCATGGTGTCTAGCGGATCCTACGAGCAGTACTTC. Using reference TRBV5-1 and TRBJ2-7 for the parts outside the CDR3, the full variable domain is KAGVTQTPRYLIKTRGQQVTLSCSPISGHRSVSWYQQTPGQGLQFLFEYFSETQRNKGNFPGRFSGRQFSNSRSEMNVSTLELGDSALYLCASMVSSGSYEQYFGPGTRLTVT.

The V gene is TRBV30, the J gene TRBJ1-2; 7 positions agree with TRBD1. This CDR3 comprises 12 residues. V lost 8 bases, J lost 3 bases, and 6 bases stayed unmatched. Germline V gene sequence: CDR1 GTSNPN, CDR2 SVGIG (reference sequence). The CDR3 is CALERGHYGYTF. DNA for the CDR3: TGTGCCCTGGAGAGGGGGCACTATGGCTACACCTTC.